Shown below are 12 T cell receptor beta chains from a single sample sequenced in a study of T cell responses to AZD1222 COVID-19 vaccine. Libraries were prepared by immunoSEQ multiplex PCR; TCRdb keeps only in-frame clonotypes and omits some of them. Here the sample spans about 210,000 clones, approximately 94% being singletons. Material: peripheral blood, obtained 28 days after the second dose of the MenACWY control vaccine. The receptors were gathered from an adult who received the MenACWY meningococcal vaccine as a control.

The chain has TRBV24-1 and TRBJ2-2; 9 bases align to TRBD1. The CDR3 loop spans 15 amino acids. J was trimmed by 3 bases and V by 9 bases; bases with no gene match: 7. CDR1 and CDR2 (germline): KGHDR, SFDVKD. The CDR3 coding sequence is TGTGCCACCTCTGAGGGGGACAGGGACACCGGGGAGCTGTTTTTT. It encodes CATSEGDRDTGELFF.

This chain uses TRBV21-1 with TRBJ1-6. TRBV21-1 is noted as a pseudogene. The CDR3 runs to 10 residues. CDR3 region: CAGSGGPLHF. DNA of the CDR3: TGTGCCGGCTCCGGGGGTCCCCTCCACTTT.

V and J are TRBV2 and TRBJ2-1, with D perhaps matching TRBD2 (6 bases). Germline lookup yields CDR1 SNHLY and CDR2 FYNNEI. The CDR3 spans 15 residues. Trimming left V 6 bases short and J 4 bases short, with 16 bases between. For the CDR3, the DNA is TGTGCCAGCAGGACTGGGGCGGGGAGGTACAATGAGCAGTTCTTC. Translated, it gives CASRTGAGRYNEQFF.

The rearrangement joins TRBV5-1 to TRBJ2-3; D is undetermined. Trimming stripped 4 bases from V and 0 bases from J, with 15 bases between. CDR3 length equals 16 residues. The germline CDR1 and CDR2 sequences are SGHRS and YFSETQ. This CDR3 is CASSPGLLASTDTQYF. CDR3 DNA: TGCGCCAGCAGCCCCGGGCTCTTAGCTAGCACAGATACGCAGTATTTT.

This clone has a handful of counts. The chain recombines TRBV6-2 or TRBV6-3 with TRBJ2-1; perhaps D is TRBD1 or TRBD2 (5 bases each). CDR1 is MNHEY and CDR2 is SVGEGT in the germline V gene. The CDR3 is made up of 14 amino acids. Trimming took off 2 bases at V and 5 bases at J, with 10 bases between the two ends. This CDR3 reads CASSYRDPNNEQFF. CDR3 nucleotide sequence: TGTGCCAGCAGTTACAGGGACCCGAACAATGAGCAGTTCTTC.

The CDR3 DNA is TGTGCCAGCAGCGCCCAGGGGACAGCCTATGGCTACACCTTC. Protein product: CASSAQGTAYGYTF. The V gene is TRBV7-9, the J gene TRBJ1-2; 7 bases map to TRBD1. Germline trimming cut 5 bases from V and 4 bases from J; bases unmatched to any gene: 7. CDR1 SEHNR and CDR2 FQNEAQ come from the germline V gene (reference sequence). This CDR3 comprises 14 residues.

CDR3 nucleotide sequence: TGTGCCAGTAGTCACCGGGACTCAAGGGCCGGGGAGCTGTTTTTT. Translating gives CASSHRDSRAGELFF. V gene TRBV19 combines with J gene TRBJ2-2; tentative D call: TRBD2 (6 bases). This CDR3 contains 15 residues. V shed 5 bases and J shed 6 bases, with 16 bases lying between them. Germline CDR1 is LNHDA and CDR2 is SQIVND (reference sequence). The full variable domain, completed using reference TRBV19 and TRBJ2-2, is DGGITQSPKYLFRKEGQNVTLSCEQNLNHDAMYWYRQDPGQGLRLIYYSQIVNDFQKGDIAEGYSVSREKKESFPLTVTSAQKNPTAFYLCASSHRDSRAGELFFGEGSRLTVL.

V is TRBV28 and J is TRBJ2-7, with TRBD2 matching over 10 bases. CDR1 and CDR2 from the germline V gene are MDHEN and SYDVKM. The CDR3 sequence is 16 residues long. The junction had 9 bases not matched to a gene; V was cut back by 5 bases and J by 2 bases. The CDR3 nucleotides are TGTGCCAGCAGTCCCAGGGGGACTAGCGTAACCTACGAGCAGTACTTC. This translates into CASSPRGTSVTYEQYF. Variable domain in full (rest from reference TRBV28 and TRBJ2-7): DVKVTQSSRYLVKRTGEKVFLECVQDMDHENMFWYRQDPGLGLRLIYFSYDVKMKEKGDIPEGYSVSREKKERFSLILESASTNQTSMYLCASSPRGTSVTYEQYFGPGTRLTVT.

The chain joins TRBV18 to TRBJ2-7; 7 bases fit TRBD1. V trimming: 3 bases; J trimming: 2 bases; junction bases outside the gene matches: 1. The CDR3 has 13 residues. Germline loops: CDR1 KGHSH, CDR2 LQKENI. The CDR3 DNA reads TGTGCCAGCTCACCCGGGACAGCCTACGAGCAGTACTTC. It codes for CASSPGTAYEQYF.

CDR3 residues: CASSLIQGGGEQFF. Written as DNA, the CDR3 is TGCGCCAGCAGCTTGATACAGGGGGGAGGTGAGCAGTTCTTC. The V gene is TRBV5-1, the J gene TRBJ2-1; 8 bases line up with TRBD1. Germline assignment: CDR1 SGHRS and CDR2 YFSETQ. V was pared by 1 base and J by 9 bases, with 6 bases of the junction left unmatched. The CDR3 is 14 residues long.

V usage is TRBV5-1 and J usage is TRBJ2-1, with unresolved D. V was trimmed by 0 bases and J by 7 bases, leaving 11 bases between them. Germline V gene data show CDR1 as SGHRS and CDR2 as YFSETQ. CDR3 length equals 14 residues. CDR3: CASSLVQVNNEQFF. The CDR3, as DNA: TGCGCCAGCAGCTTGGTTCAGGTTAATAATGAGCAGTTCTTC. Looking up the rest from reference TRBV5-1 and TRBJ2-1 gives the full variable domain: KAGVTQTPRYLIKTRGQQVTLSCSPISGHRSVSWYQQTPGQGLQFLFEYFSETQRNKGNFPGRFSGRQFSNSRSEMNVSTLELGDSALYLCASSLVQVNNEQFFGPGTRLTVL.

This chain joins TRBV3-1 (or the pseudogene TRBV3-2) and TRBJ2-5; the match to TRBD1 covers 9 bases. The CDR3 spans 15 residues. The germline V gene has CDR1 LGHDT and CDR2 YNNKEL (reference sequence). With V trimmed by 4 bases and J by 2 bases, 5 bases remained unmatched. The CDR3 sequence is CASSLPGQGQETQYF. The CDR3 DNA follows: TGTGCCAGCAGCCTACCGGGACAGGGACAAGAGACCCAGTACTTC.